Sequencing of this T cell receptor beta chain was carried out in a study of blood T cell repertoires in COVID-19. At the level of the study: Sample material is recorded as cDNA or gDNA derived from T cells, B-cell-depleted T cells, or PBMCs.

This clone was counted a single time. Original data processing: By means of reference gene primer amplification, nucleated cell counts were estimated. TCRdb's table, derived via immunoSEQ multiplex PCR, lists solely in-frame clones and lacks some. V, J and clone size are taken as reported in that table, and D and trimming were inferred from the DNA itself. This sample has 150,000 to 200,000 clones, with 70% to 90% found just once. The material sequenced was peripheral blood. This clonotype was obtained from a man in his forties or fifties with acute or convalescent COVID-19.

Here the CDR3 reads CASSFGTATSPLHF. DNA for the CDR3: TGTGCCAGCAGCTTTGGGACAGCGACTTCACCCCTCCACTTT. The V gene is TRBV5-6, the J gene TRBJ1-6, with 7 nucleotides matching TRBD1. CDR3 length: 14 residues. The germline V gene encodes CDR1 SGHDT and CDR2 YYEEEE. The ends lost 2 bases at V and 9 bases at J; junction bases unmatched: 5.